The source of this T cell receptor beta chain is a study of vaccination effects on CD4 cells after COVID-19. Profiled with immunoSEQ multiplex PCR; TCRdb holds only in-frame clones, not every one. Among tens of thousands of clones listed, roughly 70% were seen once. The study, taken as a whole, reports: Clones from infection and from vaccination both contracted markedly late after vaccination. Convalescent patients numbered few in the study; early post-infection timepoints were missing entirely. Researchers report that only 1 of 255 vaccine-induced clones in healthy vaccinees cross-reacted with common cold coronaviruses.

The V and J ends lost 0 bases and 2 bases respectively, with 7 bases between them. Germline V gives CDR1 SGHDN, CDR2 FVKESK. CDR3 length equals 14 residues. Under the ViraFEST assay, PBMC were stimulated with viral peptide pools so that antigen-specific CD4+ T cells expanded. Sequencing was performed afterwards. Investigators separated out CD4+ T cells once approximately 11 days of culture had passed. Of the BNT162b2 and mRNA-1273 vaccines, participants received two doses of one or the other. Replacing half the medium with IL-2 medium was done on days 3 and 7. Regarding this clone: Its antigen is as yet unknown.

The material was CD4+ T cells from PBMCs cultured with SARS-CoV-2 spike peptides, obtained after COVID-19 vaccination. The TCR originated in a human donor who received a COVID-19 vaccine. This chain connects TRBV14 to TRBJ1-2; D uncertain. CDR3 protein: CASSQERGNYGYTF. For the CDR3, the DNA is TGTGCCAGCAGCCAAGAACGAGGGAACTATGGCTACACCTTC.